This TCR beta chain derives from a study of cytomegalovirus exposure and HLA in healthy donors. Study-level points and caveats: Reported performance of the classifier showed diagnosis of cytomegalovirus status with high specificity and sensitivity. Researchers reported in a later analysis that a missense DCLRE1C variant was tied to TCR beta V- and J-gene trimming. Per a later analysis, HLA-associated TCR beta chains showed more clonal expansion than other, equally common TCR beta chains.

Turning to this clone: Its antigen remains unknown.

The PCR contained 60 Vbeta and 13 Jbeta primers. Using immunoSEQ multiplex PCR, the repertoire was profiled, and TCRdb retains in-frame clones only, with some absent. Among some 120,000 clones listed, 55% to 75% were seen once. As for the donors, each was a healthy bone marrow donor. Germline loops: CDR1 PRHDT, CDR2 FYEKMQ (reference sequence). The CDR3 length is 13 residues. V was cut by 5 bases and J by 6 bases, with 14 bases left in between. The sample consisted of PBMCs. The V and J genes are TRBV13 and TRBJ2-7; D perhaps matches TRBD2 (5 bases). The sequence derives from a man aged 25-40 years in good health and CMV-seropositive. The CDR3, as DNA: TGTGCCAGCAGCCCTAGGCCGGGGAGCGAGCAGTACGTC. It translates to CASSPRPGSEQYV.